Each of the 32 T cell receptor beta chains below was sequenced from the same sample in a study of T cells in Graves' hyperthyroidism and ophthalmopathy. The CDR3 regions of TCR beta were amplified from RNA transcripts. HTBI primers were employed in a first-round RT-PCR of the TCR CDR3. TCRdb analysed the multiplex PCR reads with MiXCR anew, one entry per CDR3 protein. This sample yields 500,000 to 750,000 distinct CDR3 sequences, of which around 42% are seen a single time; 7.5% to 8.5% belongs to the top ten. The specimen was peripheral blood or thyroid tissue (not recorded which). The receptors come from a woman between 18 and 29 years old with Graves' hyperthyroidism.

Of note for this clonotype: One junction end disagrees with the germline gene, perhaps due to a read error. J is TRBJ2-6 and V is TRBV10-3; D might be TRBD2 (6 bases). Germline V gives CDR1 ENHRY, CDR2 SYGVKD. The CDR3 is 15 residues long. The CDR3 region has the DNA TGTGCCATCAGTGAGTCGAGGCGGGGCCTGAACACTGAAGCTTTC. This encodes CAISESRRGLNTEAF.

This clonotype was detected ten times or more. This rearrangement joins TRBV10-3 to TRBJ2-2, with 16 bases lining up with TRBD2. CDR1 and CDR2 (germline): ENHRY, SYGVKD. The V segment lost 4 bases and the J segment 3 bases; nucleotides outside the gene matches: 5. The CDR3 sequence is 18 residues long. CDR3 protein: CAISAGLAGGPDTGELFF. CDR3 bases: TGTGCCATCAGTGCGGGACTAGCGGGAGGGCCCGACACCGGGGAGCTGTTTTTT.

In this sample, this clonotype turned up a few times. This CDR3 fails to terminate in the conserved phenylalanine or tryptophan, so it likely reflects a read error. No DNA is shown, since the ends of the CDR3 on it are uncertain; the CDR3 is the one TCRdb lists. This chain links TRBV7-8 with TRBJ2-5; TRBD1 is the table's D call and was not checked against the DNA. In germline, CDR1 is SGHVS, CDR2 FQNEAQ. 12 amino acids form the CDR3, both terminal residues included. CDR3 residues: CASSLVRGSQEL.

This clonotype appeared a single time. This chain connects TRBV2 to TRBJ1-2; the D gene is possibly TRBD1 (6 bases). The CDR3 extends over 12 amino acids. The germline gives CDR1 SNHLY, CDR2 FYNNEI. The V end was cut by 4 bases, the J end by 7 bases, with 10 bases between. The CDR3 DNA follows: TGTGCCAGCAGTGGAGGGGGGCTTGGCTACACCTTC. Protein product: CASSGGGLGYTF. Together with reference TRBV2 and TRBJ1-2, the CDR3 gives the full variable domain: EPEVTQTPSHQVTQMGQEVILRCVPISNHLYFYWYRQILGQKVEFLVSFYNNEISEKSEIFDDQFSVERPDGSNFTLKIRSTKLEDSAMYFCASSGGGLGYTFGSGTRLTVV.

This clonotype was detected ten times or more. This sequence joins TRBV7-9 and TRBJ1-1; TRBD1 matches 7 bases. The junction had 7 bases not matched to a gene; V was cut back by 8 bases and J by 1 base. CDR3 length equals 14 residues. Germline V gene sequence: CDR1 SEHNR, CDR2 FQNEAQ (reference sequence). DNA for the CDR3: TGTGCCAGCTTAACAGGGGAGGGGAACACTGAAGCTTTCTTT. Its translation is CASLTGEGNTEAFF.

This clonotype showed up many times. The rearrangement links TRBV11-2 to TRBJ2-5, with TRBD2 matching 11 bases. Germline CDR1 is SGHAT and CDR2 is FQNNGV. CDR3 size: 16 residues. The V and J ends lost 1 base and 5 bases, in that order; junction bases with no gene match: 6. CDR3 DNA: TGTGCCAGCAGCTTAGTACTAGCGGGAGTCATGGAGACCCAGTACTTC. It specifies CASSLVLAGVMETQYF.

The chain has TRBV7-3 and TRBJ1-3, with D perhaps matching TRBD1 (5 bases). Germline lookup yields CDR1 SGHTA and CDR2 FQGTGA. The CDR3 loop spans 15 amino acids. Trimming cost V 6 bases and J 8 bases, with 20 bases left between them. The CDR3 sequence is CASRVGTSGTYTIYF. Written as DNA, the CDR3 is TGTGCCAGCAGAGTTGGGACTAGCGGGACCTACACCATATATTTT. The full variable domain, with the rest looked up from reference TRBV7-3 and TRBJ1-3, is GAGVSQTPSNKVTEKGKYVELRCDPISGHTALYWYRQSLGQGPEFLIYFQGTGAADDSGLPNDRFFAVRPEGSVSTLKIQRTERGDSAVYLCASRVGTSGTYTIYFGEGSWLTVV.

The rearrangement uses TRBV6-5 and TRBJ1-5; TRBD1 aligns across 7 bases. The CDR3 sequence is 14 residues long. Germline V CDR1 and CDR2: MNHEY, SVGAGI. V lost 6 bases to trimming and J lost 4 bases; unmatched junction nucleotides: 6. The CDR3 DNA follows: TGTGCCAGCAGACGGACAGGTTGGAATCAGCCCCAGCATTTT. It is translated as CASRRTGWNQPQHF.

J is TRBJ2-7 and V is TRBV20-1; 7 bases align to TRBD1. V gave up 3 bases and J gave up 5 bases; unmatched junction bases: 7. CDR1 is DFQATT, CDR2 SNEGSKA, per germline (reference sequence). This CDR3 region has 13 residues. The chain's CDR3 is CSARGNRGHEQYF. The DNA of the CDR3 is TGCAGTGCTAGGGGGAACAGGGGACACGAGCAGTACTTC.

Worth noting for this clonotype: A much larger clonotype is one base distant, so this may be a read error. The chain uses TRBV2 and TRBJ1-6; D not resolved. Germline CDR1 and CDR2: SNHLY and FYNNEI. This CDR3 comprises 14 residues. DNA for the CDR3: TGTGCCAGCAGCCAAGGACCCTATGATTCACCCCTCCACTTT. Its protein is CASSQGPYDSPLHF. The variable domain in full, completed from reference TRBV2 and TRBJ1-6, reads EPEVTQTPSHQVTQMGQEVILRCVPISNHLYFYWYRQILGQKVEFLVSFYNNEISEKSEIFDDQFSVERPDGSNFTLKIRSTKLEDSAMYFCASSQGPYDSPLHFGNGTRLTVT.

This clonotype was counted many times. Compared with germline, one end of the junction differs, possibly owing to a read error. The rearrangement joins TRBV29-1 to TRBJ1-5; weak D call: TRBD1 (5 bases). In germline, CDR1 is SQVTM, CDR2 ANQGSEA. CDR3 length: 12 amino acids. The CDR3 DNA reads TGCAGCGCTGCAGGGTTAGGGCAGCCCCAACATTTT. Amino acid sequence: CSAAGLGQPQHF.

The chain employs TRBV3-1 and TRBJ1-4; 9 nucleotides align to TRBD1. V shed 0 bases, J shed 7 bases, and the junction held 18 bases outside the gene matches. The CDR3 covers 20 residues. Germline V gives CDR1 LGHDT, CDR2 YNNKEL (reference sequence). CDR3 DNA sequence: TGTGCCAGCAGCCAAGAACAATCGTTCGTCCCGGGACAGGGCGGTGAAAAACTGTTTTTT. Amino acids: CASSQEQSFVPGQGGEKLFF.

There are many counts of this clonotype. The chain recombines TRBV5-8 with TRBJ1-5, with D perhaps matching TRBD1 (5 bases). V lost 4 bases and J lost 4, with 15 bases in between. The length of the CDR3 is 15 residues. Germline V gene sequence: CDR1 SGHTS, CDR2 YDEGEE. The DNA for the CDR3 is TGTGCCAGCAGCCTGGGGGGGGACTTGAATCAGCCCCAGCATTTT. Its protein product is CASSLGGDLNQPQHF.

V is TRBV25-1 and J is TRBJ1-1; 7 nucleotides agree with TRBD1. CDR3 size: 17 residues. The germline V gene encodes CDR1 MGHDK and CDR2 SYGVNS. J gave up 0 bases and V 4 bases, and 11 bases lay outside the gene matches. CDR3 loop: CASSASGDSLMNTEAFF. The CDR3 DNA is TGTGCCAGCAGTGCCTCAGGGGACAGCCTAATGAACACTGAAGCTTTCTTT.

About this clonotype itself: With a much larger clone just one base away, this may be a read error. The chain combines TRBV11-3 with TRBJ2-7; TRBD2 aligns across 9 bases. Per the germline V gene, CDR1 is SGHNT and CDR2 is YENEEA. The CDR3 is made up of 15 amino acids. CDR3 protein: CANSGNRRLAVRQYF. The CDR3 coding sequence is TGTGCCAACAGCGGAAACCGTCGACTAGCGGTCCGGCAGTACTTC.

This rearrangement joins TRBV20-1 to TRBJ2-2; D tentatively fits TRBD1 or TRBD2 (7 bases each). Germline V gives CDR1 DFQATT, CDR2 SNEGSKA (reference sequence). V gave up 3 bases and J gave up 2 bases, with 19 bases separating them. The CDR3 consists of 17 residues. This CDR3 reads CSARGQGGQGNTGELFF. The CDR3, as DNA: TGCAGTGCTAGGGGGCAGGGGGGGCAGGGAAACACCGGGGAGCTGTTTTTT.

This clonotype was counted many times. The chain combines TRBV6-6 with TRBJ2-7; D gene uncertain. The germline CDR1 and CDR2 sequences are MNHNY and SVGAGI (reference sequence). V was shortened by 2 bases and J by 6 bases, with 8 bases between the two germline ends. The CDR3 spans 12 residues. The DNA of the CDR3 is TGTGCCAGCAGTTACGCCCTGAGCGAGCAGTACTTC. This gives the protein CASSYALSEQYF.

The table lists this clonotype with many counts. In DNA form, the CDR3 reads TGCAGTGTCCCGACAGGGGAGGGGGGCTACACCTTC. Translation: CSVPTGEGGYTF. V gene TRBV20-1 combines with J gene TRBJ1-2; 8 bases align to TRBD1. Losses at the gene ends were 7 bases for V and 8 bases for J; bases not matched to a gene: 9. There are 12 residues in the CDR3. Germline values: CDR1 DFQATT, CDR2 SNEGSKA (reference sequence).

The table lists this clonotype with many counts. V is TRBV2 and J is TRBJ1-1, with unresolved D. The CDR3 sequence is 13 residues long. CDR1 is SNHLY, CDR2 FYNNEI, per germline. V gave up 6 bases and J gave up 1 base, with 9 bases separating them. CDR3 region: CASREPGNTEAFF. Written as DNA, the CDR3 is TGTGCCAGCAGGGAACCGGGGAACACTGAAGCTTTCTTT.

In its sample, this clonotype was seen many times. The chain links TRBV4-1 to TRBJ2-7, with TRBD2 matching 8 bases. The CDR3 is 19 residues long. Germline-derived CDR1 and CDR2 are MGHRA and YSYEKL. Trimming removed 0 bases from V and 6 bases from J; junction bases left unmatched: 19. Here the CDR3 reads CASSQDTYLGKRERSEQYF. The DNA for the CDR3 is TGCGCCAGCAGCCAAGATACCTACCTCGGGAAGCGGGAGAGGAGCGAGCAGTACTTC.

This chain links TRBV29-1 with TRBJ1-5, with D hard to call. From germline, CDR1 is SQVTM and CDR2 ANQGSEA. V gave up 1 base and J gave up 9 bases, with 4 bases separating them. The CDR3 runs to 10 residues. The CDR3 loop is CSVEVRPQHF. Written as DNA, the CDR3 is TGCAGCGTTGAAGTGCGGCCCCAGCATTTT.

This clonotype appeared once. The V call is TRBV20-1, the J call TRBJ2-7; 8 bases agree with TRBD2. In germline, CDR1 is DFQATT, CDR2 SNEGSKA (reference sequence). With 0 bases clipped from V and 2 bases from J, the junction kept 9 bases outside the gene matches. This CDR3 has 16 residues. CDR3 sequence reads: CSARDLGGLGPYEQYF. CDR3 nucleotide sequence: TGCAGTGCTAGAGATCTCGGGGGACTAGGTCCCTACGAGCAGTACTTC.

There are many counts of this clonotype. This chain connects TRBV7-3 to TRBJ1-1, with D perhaps TRBD1 (5 bases). Trimming stripped 5 bases from V and 7 bases from J, with 17 bases between. The CDR3 contains 14 residues. Germline V lookup: CDR1 SGHTA, CDR2 FQGTGA. For the CDR3, the DNA is TGTGCCAGCAGCCCCATCCCGGGGGGGATTGAAGCTTTCTTT. Amino acids: CASSPIPGGIEAFF.

This clonotype was found many times. The J gene is TRBJ2-7, the V gene TRBV6-2 or TRBV6-3; D may match TRBD1 or TRBD2 (5 bases each). Trimming removed 2 bases at V and 2 bases at J, with 13 bases between. Germline lookup yields CDR1 MNHEY and CDR2 SVGEGT. The length of the CDR3 is 15 residues. Here the CDR3 DNA reads TGTGCCAGCAGTTACACGGGGCGAAATACCTACGAGCAGTACTTC. Its protein is CASSYTGRNTYEQYF.

The chain combines TRBV15 with TRBJ1-2, with D possibly being TRBD1 (5 bases). V lost 4 bases, J lost 0 bases, and 15 bases lay in between. This CDR3 region has 16 residues. CDR1 and CDR2 from the germline V gene are LNHNV and YYDKDF (reference sequence). This CDR3 is CATSTRTGPPNYGYTF. The CDR3 DNA sequence: TGTGCCACCAGCACCCGCACAGGCCCCCCTAACTATGGCTACACCTTC.

This clonotype was seen a single time. The rearrangement links TRBV10-3 to TRBJ2-5, with TRBD2 matching over 7 bases. Per germline, CDR1 ENHRY and CDR2 SYGVKD. The CDR3 sequence is 14 residues long. The J segment lost 0 bases and the V segment lost 8 bases, leaving 6 bases of the junction unmatched. In nucleotides, the CDR3 is TGTGCCATCGACGACGCGGGAGACCAAGAGACCCAGTACTTC. Translation gives CAIDDAGDQETQYF.

This clonotype was found many times. This chain joins TRBV2 and TRBJ2-6; D is unclear. CDR3 length: 14 residues. The germline V gene encodes CDR1 SNHLY and CDR2 FYNNEI. Trimming removed 5 bases at V and 0 bases at J, with 5 bases between. CDR3 sequence: CASSFSSGANVLTF. The CDR3 DNA is TGTGCCAGCAGTTTTAGCTCTGGGGCCAACGTCCTGACTTTC. The variable domain in full, completed from reference TRBV2 and TRBJ2-6, reads EPEVTQTPSHQVTQMGQEVILRCVPISNHLYFYWYRQILGQKVEFLVSFYNNEISEKSEIFDDQFSVERPDGSNFTLKIRSTKLEDSAMYFCASSFSSGANVLTFGAGSRLTVL.

This clonotype has only one observation. The V call is TRBV9, the J call TRBJ2-1; the match to TRBD2 covers 9 bases. This CDR3 is 15 amino acids long. Germline values: CDR1 SGDLS, CDR2 YYNGEE. V trimming: 0 bases; J trimming: 6 bases; junction bases outside the gene matches: 4. In nucleotides, the CDR3 is TGTGCCAGCAGCGTAGTTAGCGGGAGCTCCAATGAGCAGTTCTTC. Protein product: CASSVVSGSSNEQFF.

This clonotype was detected many times. The chain employs TRBV7-9 and TRBJ2-5, with TRBD2 matching over 10 bases. The CDR3 loop spans 15 amino acids. V trimming: 5 bases; J trimming: 5 bases; junction bases outside the gene matches: 8. Germline V gene lookup returns CDR1 SEHNR and CDR2 FQNEAQ (reference sequence). The CDR3 DNA is TGTGCCAGCAGCAGTGGACTAGCGGCGGGGGAGACCCAGTACTTC. This codes for CASSSGLAAGETQYF.

The chain links TRBV29-1 to TRBJ1-6; the D gene is possibly TRBD1 (5 bases). Trimming took off 4 bases at V and 10 bases at J, with 20 bases between the two ends. The CDR3 consists of 15 residues. Germline V gives CDR1 SQVTM, CDR2 ANQGSEA. This CDR3 reads CSVATSDTQSSPLHF. The CDR3 DNA sequence: TGCAGCGTTGCCACGTCGGACACCCAGAGCTCACCCCTCCACTTT.

The chain carries TRBV7-9 and TRBJ2-5; 8 bases align to TRBD1. The CDR3 is 16 amino acids. V lost 5 bases and J lost 9; bases outside the gene matches: 17. Germline V CDR1 and CDR2: SEHNR, FQNEAQ (reference sequence). Here the CDR3 reads CASSPGQGTSHQPQYF. CDR3 in DNA: TGTGCCAGCAGCCCCGGACAGGGAACATCCCATCAGCCCCAGTACTTC.

This sequence joins TRBV20-1 and TRBJ2-7, with a weak D call TRBD1 (5 bases). V lost 3 bases to trimming and J lost 3 bases, with 12 bases between them. The CDR3 totals 13 residues. CDR1 is DFQATT, CDR2 SNEGSKA, per germline (reference sequence). The CDR3 reads CSASYRLRYEQYF. CDR3 nucleotide sequence: TGCAGTGCTAGTTACAGGTTACGCTACGAGCAGTACTTC.